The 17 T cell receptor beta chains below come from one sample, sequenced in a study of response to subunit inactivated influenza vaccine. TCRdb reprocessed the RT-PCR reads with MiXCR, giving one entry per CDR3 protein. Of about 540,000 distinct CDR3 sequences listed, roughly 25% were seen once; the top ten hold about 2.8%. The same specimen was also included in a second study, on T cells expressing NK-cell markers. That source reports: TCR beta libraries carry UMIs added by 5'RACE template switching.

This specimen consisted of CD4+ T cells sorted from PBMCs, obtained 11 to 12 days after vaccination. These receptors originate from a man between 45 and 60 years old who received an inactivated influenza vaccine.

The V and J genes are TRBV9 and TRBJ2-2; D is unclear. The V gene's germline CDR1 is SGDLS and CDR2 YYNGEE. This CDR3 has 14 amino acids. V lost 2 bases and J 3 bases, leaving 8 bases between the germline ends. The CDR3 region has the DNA TGTGCCAGCAGCGTGAGCGTGGACACCGGGGAGCTGTTTTTT. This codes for CASSVSVDTGELFF.

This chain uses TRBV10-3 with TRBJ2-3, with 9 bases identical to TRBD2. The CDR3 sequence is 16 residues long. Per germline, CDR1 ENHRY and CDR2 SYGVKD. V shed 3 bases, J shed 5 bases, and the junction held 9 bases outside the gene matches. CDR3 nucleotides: TGTGCCATCAGTGATCGCGGGAGGGCCCGCGGAGATACGCAGTATTTT. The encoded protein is CAISDRGRARGDTQYF.

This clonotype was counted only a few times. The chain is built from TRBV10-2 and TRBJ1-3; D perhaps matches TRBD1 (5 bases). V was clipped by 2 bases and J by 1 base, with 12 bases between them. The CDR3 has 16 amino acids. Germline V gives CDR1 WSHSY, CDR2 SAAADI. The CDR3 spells CASSEMGRLSGNTIYF. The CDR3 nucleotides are TGCGCCAGCAGTGAGATGGGACGCTTATCTGGAAACACCATATATTTT.

In nucleotides, the CDR3 is TGTGCCAGCATGGTTACAGATTCGAACACCGGGGAGCTGTTTTTT. Its translation: CASMVTDSNTGELFF. V usage is TRBV2 and J usage is TRBJ2-2; D remains ambiguous. Trimming cost V 7 bases and J 0 bases, with 12 bases left between them. This CDR3 comprises 15 residues. Germline V lookup: CDR1 SNHLY, CDR2 FYNNEI.

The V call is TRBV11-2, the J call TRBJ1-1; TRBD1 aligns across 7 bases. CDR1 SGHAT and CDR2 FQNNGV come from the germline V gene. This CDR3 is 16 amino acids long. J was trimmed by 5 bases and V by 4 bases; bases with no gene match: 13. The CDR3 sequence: CASSSRMLGQRTEAFF. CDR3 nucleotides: TGTGCCAGCAGCTCCCGGATGTTGGGACAGAGGACTGAAGCTTTCTTT.

In nucleotides, the CDR3 is TGTGCCATGGGCCCCGGGCTCCTCTGCCAGCAGGGGACCGGGGAGCTGTTTTTT. Translation: CAMGPGLLCQQGTGELFF. The chain couples TRBV5-2 to TRBJ2-2; the listed D gene, TRBD1, was not tested against the DNA. TRBV5-2 is a recognized pseudogene. This CDR3 has 18 residues.

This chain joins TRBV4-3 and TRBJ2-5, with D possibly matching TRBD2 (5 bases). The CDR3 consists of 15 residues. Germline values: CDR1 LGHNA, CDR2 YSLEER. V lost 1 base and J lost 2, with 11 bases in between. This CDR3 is CASSQAPRVQETQYF. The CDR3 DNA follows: TGCGCCAGCAGCCAAGCCCCGCGGGTACAAGAGACCCAGTACTTC.

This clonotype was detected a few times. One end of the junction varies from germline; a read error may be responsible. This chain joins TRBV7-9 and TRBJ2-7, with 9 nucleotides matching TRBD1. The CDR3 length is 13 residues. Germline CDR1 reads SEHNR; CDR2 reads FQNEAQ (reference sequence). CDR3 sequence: CASSPGTGRLGNF. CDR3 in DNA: TGTGCCAGCAGTCCCGGGACAGGGCGACTTGGGAACTTC.

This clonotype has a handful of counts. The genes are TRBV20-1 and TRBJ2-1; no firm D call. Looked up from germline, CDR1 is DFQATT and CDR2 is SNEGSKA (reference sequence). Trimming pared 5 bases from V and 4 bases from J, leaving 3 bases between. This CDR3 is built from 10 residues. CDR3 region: CSAYYNEQFF. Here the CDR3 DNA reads TGCAGTGCTTATTACAATGAGCAGTTCTTC.

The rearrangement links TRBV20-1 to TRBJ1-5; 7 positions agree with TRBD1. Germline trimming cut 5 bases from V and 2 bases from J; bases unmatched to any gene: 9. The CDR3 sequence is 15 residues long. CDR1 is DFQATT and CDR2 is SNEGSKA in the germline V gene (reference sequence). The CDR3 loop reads CSAATGDAGNQPQHF. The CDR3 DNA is TGCAGTGCTGCCACAGGGGATGCGGGCAATCAGCCCCAGCATTTT.

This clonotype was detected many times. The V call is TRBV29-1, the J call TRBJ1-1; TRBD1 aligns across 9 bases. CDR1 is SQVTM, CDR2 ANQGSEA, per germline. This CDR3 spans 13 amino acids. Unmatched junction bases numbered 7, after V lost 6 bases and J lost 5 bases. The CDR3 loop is CSVSGTGRTEAFF. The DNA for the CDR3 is TGCAGCGTGTCCGGGACAGGGAGGACTGAAGCTTTCTTT. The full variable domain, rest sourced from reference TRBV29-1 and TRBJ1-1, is SAVISQKPSRDICQRGTSLTIQCQVDSQVTMMFWYRQQPGQSLTLIATANQGSEATYESGFVIDKFPISRPNLTFSTLTVSNMSPEDSSIYLCSVSGTGRTEAFFGQGTRLTVV.

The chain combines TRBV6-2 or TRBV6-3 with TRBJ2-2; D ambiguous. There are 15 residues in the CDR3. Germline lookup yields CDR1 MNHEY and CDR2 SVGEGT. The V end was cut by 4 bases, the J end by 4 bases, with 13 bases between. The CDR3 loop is CASSLTPMGTGELFF. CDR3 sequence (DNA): TGTGCCAGCAGTTTGACTCCCATGGGCACCGGGGAGCTGTTTTTT.

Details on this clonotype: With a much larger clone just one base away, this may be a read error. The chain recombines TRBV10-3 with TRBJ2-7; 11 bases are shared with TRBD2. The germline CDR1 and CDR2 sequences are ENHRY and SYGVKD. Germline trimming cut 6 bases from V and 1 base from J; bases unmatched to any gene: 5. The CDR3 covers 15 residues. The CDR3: CAISLGTSGSYEQYF. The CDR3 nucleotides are TGTGCCATCAGCTTAGGGACTAGCGGATCCTACGAGCAGTACTTC.

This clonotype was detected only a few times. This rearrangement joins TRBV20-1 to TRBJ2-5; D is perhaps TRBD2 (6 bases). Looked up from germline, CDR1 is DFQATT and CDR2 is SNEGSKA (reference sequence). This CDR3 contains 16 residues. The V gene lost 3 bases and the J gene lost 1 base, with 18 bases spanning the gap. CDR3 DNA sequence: TGCAGTGCTAGGGACGGTAATCGGGGGTTCCAAGAGACCCAGTACTTC. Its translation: CSARDGNRGFQETQYF.

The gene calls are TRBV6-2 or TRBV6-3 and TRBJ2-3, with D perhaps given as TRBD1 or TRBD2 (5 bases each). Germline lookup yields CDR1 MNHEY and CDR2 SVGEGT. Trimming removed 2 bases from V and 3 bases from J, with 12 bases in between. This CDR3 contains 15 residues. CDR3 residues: CASSYQGPQTDTQYF. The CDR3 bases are TGTGCCAGCAGTTACCAGGGACCGCAAACAGATACGCAGTATTTT.

Here the CDR3 DNA reads TGCAGTGCTAGAGACGGGACTAGGTCCTACAATGAGCAGTTCTTC. It specifies CSARDGTRSYNEQFF. The chain combines TRBV20-1 with TRBJ2-1; 8 nucleotides match TRBD2. Per germline, CDR1 DFQATT and CDR2 SNEGSKA (reference sequence). The CDR3 extends over 15 amino acids. J lost 1 base, V lost 0 bases, and 2 bases had no gene match.

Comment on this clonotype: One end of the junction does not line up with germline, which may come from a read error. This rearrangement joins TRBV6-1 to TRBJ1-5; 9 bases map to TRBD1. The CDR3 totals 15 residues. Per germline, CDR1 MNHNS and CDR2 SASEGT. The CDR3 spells CASREGQGRNQPQHF. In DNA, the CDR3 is TGTGCCAGCCGTGAGGGACAGGGTAGGAATCAGCCCCAGCATTTT.